This TCR beta chain stems from a study of CD8 T cells in Susac syndrome. Germline CDR1 is LNHDA and CDR2 is SQIVND (reference sequence). The CDR3 is 15 residues long. V shed 3 bases, J shed 6 bases, and the junction held 6 bases outside the gene matches. After extraction with the RNeasy kit, roughly 0.45 to 1 ug of the RNA was reverse transcribed using random hexamers. TCRdb fed the immunoSEQ multiplex PCR reads into MiXCR, producing one record per CDR3 protein. The sample holds a few hundred thousand distinct CDR3 sequences, roughly 94% seen once. This TCR derives from a human donor with multiple sclerosis. The sequencing sample was made of CD4+ T cells from PBMCs. The gene calls are TRBV19 and TRBJ1-2; TRBD1 matches 11 bases. CDR3 residues: CASSIGGQGAHGYTF. The CDR3 DNA reads TGTGCCAGTAGTATTGGCGGACAGGGGGCCCATGGCTACACCTTC.